This T cell receptor (beta chain) derives from a study of CD8+ T cells in alopecia areata. As the sequencing template, cDNA was produced by extracting RNA and reverse transcribing it. Measured with immunoSEQ multiplex PCR; TCRdb has only the in-frame clones, and not every one. This table holds about 130,000 clones, around 49% found once. This CDR3 comprises 12 residues. The V end was cut by 2 bases, the J end by 4 bases, with 5 bases between. From germline, CDR1 is WSHSY and CDR2 SAAADI. V usage is TRBV10-2 and J usage is TRBJ1-2; no firm D call. This clonotype originated in a human donor with alopecia areata. Here the sequenced sample was CD8+ T cells sorted from blood, taken at week 0. The chain's CDR3 is CASSETSYGYTF. In DNA form, the CDR3 reads TGCGCCAGCAGTGAGACCAGCTATGGCTACACCTTC.